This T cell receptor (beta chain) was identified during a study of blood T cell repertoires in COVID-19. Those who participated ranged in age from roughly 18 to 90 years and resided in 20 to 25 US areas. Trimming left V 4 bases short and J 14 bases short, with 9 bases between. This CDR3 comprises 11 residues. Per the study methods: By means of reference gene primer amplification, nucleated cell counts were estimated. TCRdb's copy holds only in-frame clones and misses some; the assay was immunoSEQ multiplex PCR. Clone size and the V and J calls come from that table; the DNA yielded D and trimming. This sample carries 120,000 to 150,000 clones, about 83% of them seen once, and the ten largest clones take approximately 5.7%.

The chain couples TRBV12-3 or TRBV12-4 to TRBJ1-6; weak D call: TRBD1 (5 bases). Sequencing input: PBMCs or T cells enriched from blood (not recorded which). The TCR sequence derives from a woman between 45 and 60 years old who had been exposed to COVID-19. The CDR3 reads CASSWGGTLHF. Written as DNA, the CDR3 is TGTGCCAGCAGTTGGGGGGGAACCCTCCACTTT.